The 7 T cell receptor beta chains given below trace back to one sample, sequenced in a study of shared clonotypes between healthy human individuals (dated by TCRdb to between 2020 and 2021). Library preparation used the immunoSEQ multiplex PCR assay. Held by TCRdb, this immuneACCESS table contains in-frame sequences only and omits some clones. Under half of the omission traces to an unresolved V gene where checked; the cause of the rest is unknown. The sample table holds 200,000 to 250,000 clones, of which about 69% were seen once. The top ten clones comprise 11% of the sample. The sequenced sample consisted of memory CD4+ T cells sorted from blood. Per the publication, the cell subset or site label means: CD45RA-negative fraction. These receptors came from a man younger than 45 in good health.

J is TRBJ2-7 and V is TRBV5-1; 10 bases agree with TRBD2. With V trimmed by 1 base and J by 4 bases, 14 bases remained unmatched. Looked up from germline, CDR1 is SGHRS and CDR2 is YFSETQ. CDR3 length equals 18 residues. The DNA for the CDR3 is TGCGCCAGCAGCTTGTGGGAAAATGCTAGCGGGAGAACTTACGAGCAGTACTTC. Its translation is CASSLWENASGRTYEQYF. Full variable domain (rest looked up from reference TRBV5-1 and TRBJ2-7): KAGVTQTPRYLIKTRGQQVTLSCSPISGHRSVSWYQQTPGQGLQFLFEYFSETQRNKGNFPGRFSGRQFSNSRSEMNVSTLELGDSALYLCASSLWENASGRTYEQYFGPGTRLTVT.

The V call is TRBV5-5, the J call TRBJ1-1; a weak D match, TRBD1 (5 bases). CDR1 is SGHKS, CDR2 YYEKEE, per germline (reference sequence). V dropped 4 bases and J dropped 5 bases, with 24 bases sitting between them. The CDR3 runs to 17 residues. The CDR3 DNA sequence: TGTGCCAGCAGCCACCGTTTGGGGCGCCGGAGGATGACTGAAGCTTTCTTT. It yields the protein CASSHRLGRRRMTEAFF.

This clone was counted only a few times. The chain has TRBV7-9 and TRBJ2-6, with 9 bases aligning to TRBD1. With V trimmed by 5 bases and J by 1 base, 6 bases remained unmatched. This CDR3 is 17 amino acids long. Germline CDR1 and CDR2: SEHNR and FQNEAQ (reference sequence). The CDR3: CASSPGTGLSGANVLTF. The CDR3 nucleotides read TGTGCCAGCAGCCCCGGGACAGGGTTATCTGGGGCCAACGTCCTGACTTTC.

The chain links TRBV6-1 to TRBJ1-2; D is unresolved. The V end was cut by 5 bases, the J end by 4 bases, with 14 bases between. Germline V lookup: CDR1 MNHNS, CDR2 SASEGT. The CDR3 is 14 residues long. The chain's CDR3 is CASSPADGPYGYTF. DNA of the CDR3: TGTGCCAGCAGTCCAGCCGACGGGCCCTATGGCTACACCTTC.

This clone has more than one count but fewer than ten. This chain connects TRBV7-9 to TRBJ1-3; 7 bases line up with TRBD1. Trimming removed 5 bases from V and 2 bases from J; junction bases left unmatched: 3. Germline V gives CDR1 SEHNR, CDR2 FQNEAQ (reference sequence). This CDR3 spans 14 amino acids. CDR3 protein: CASSRQGPGNTIYF. CDR3 nucleotides: TGTGCCAGCAGCCGACAGGGTCCTGGAAACACCATATATTTT.

This clone was observed a single time. The chain links TRBV20-1 to TRBJ2-7; D is perhaps TRBD2 (5 bases). Germline CDR1 is DFQATT and CDR2 is SNEGSKA (reference sequence). This CDR3 has 10 residues. The V end was cut by 7 bases, the J end by 3 bases, with 7 bases between. CDR3 bases: TGCAGTGTTACTAGCTACGAGCAGTACTTC. Translated: CSVTSYEQYF.

The chain couples TRBV19 to TRBJ2-7; the match to TRBD1 covers 10 bases. Germline trimming cut 6 bases from V and 2 bases from J; bases unmatched to any gene: 7. Germline V gene sequence: CDR1 LNHDA, CDR2 SQIVND (reference sequence). The CDR3 consists of 15 residues. CDR3 amino acids: CASSTTGTGAYEQYF. The CDR3 DNA follows: TGTGCCAGTAGCACGACCGGGACAGGGGCCTACGAGCAGTACTTC.